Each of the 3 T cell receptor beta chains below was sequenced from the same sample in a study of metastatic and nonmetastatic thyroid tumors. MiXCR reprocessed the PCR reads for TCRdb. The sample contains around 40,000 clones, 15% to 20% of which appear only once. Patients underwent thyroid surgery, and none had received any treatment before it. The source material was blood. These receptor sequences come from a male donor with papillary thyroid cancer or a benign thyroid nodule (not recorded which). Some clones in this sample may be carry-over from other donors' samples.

CDR3 bases: TGCGCCCGGAATTGGAGGGAGGAACCATACAATGAGCAGTTCTTC. Its protein product is CARNWREEPYNEQFF. The chain is built from TRBV5-1 and TRBJ2-1; D possibly corresponds to TRBD2 (6 bases). The V end was cut by 10 bases, the J end by 4 bases, with 21 bases between. The CDR3 is made up of 15 amino acids. Germline CDR1 is SGHRS and CDR2 is YFSETQ.

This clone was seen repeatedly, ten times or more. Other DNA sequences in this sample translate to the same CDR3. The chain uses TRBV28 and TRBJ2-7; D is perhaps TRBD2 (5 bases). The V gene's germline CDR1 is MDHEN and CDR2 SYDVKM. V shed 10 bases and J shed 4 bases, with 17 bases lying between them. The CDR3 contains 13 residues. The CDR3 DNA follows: TGTGCCATAACATCGAGCGGTCAATACGAGCAGTACTTC. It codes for CAITSSGQYEQYF.

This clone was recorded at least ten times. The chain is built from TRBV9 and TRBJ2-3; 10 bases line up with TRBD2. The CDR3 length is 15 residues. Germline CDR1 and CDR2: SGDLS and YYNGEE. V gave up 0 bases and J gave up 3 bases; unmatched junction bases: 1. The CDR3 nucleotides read TGTGCCAGCAGCGTAGAGCGGGGGGGTACAGATACGCAGTATTTT. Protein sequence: CASSVERGGTDTQYF.